This T cell receptor beta chain was captured by sequencing in a study of cytomegalovirus exposure and HLA in healthy donors. Study-level findings and limits: Fewer than 200 TCR beta chains were listed as cytomegalovirus-associated. The majority of TCR sequences were rare, yet some public TCRs appeared in many donors.

Regarding this clone: The antigen is unknown.

CDR3 length: 12 amino acids. The ends were cut back, 2 bases at V and 6 bases at J, with 7 bases in the middle. Germline V gives CDR1 MNHEY, CDR2 SVGAGI. The table came from immunoSEQ multiplex PCR; TCRdb's copy has only in-frame clones and leaves some out. The repertoire holds 130,000 to 150,000 clones, 88% seen once, with approximately 8.5% in the top ten. The genes are TRBV6-5 and TRBJ1-2; a possible D gene is TRBD1 (5 bases). The receptor comes from a woman between 18 and 30 years old in good health and CMV-seropositive. Material: PBMCs. The CDR3 spells CASSYGGNGYTF. The CDR3 nucleotides are TGTGCCAGCAGTTACGGGGGGAATGGCTACACCTTC.